This T cell receptor beta chain stems from a study of blood T cell repertoires in COVID-19. Overall study: Spain, Italy and the United States supplied samples that represented acute and convalescent COVID-19. Sources were T cells, B-cell-depleted T cells, or PBMCs; the material itself was cDNA or gDNA.

Per germline, CDR1 LNHNV and CDR2 YYDKDF (reference sequence). V was shortened by 2 bases and J by 8 bases, with 18 bases between the two germline ends. The CDR3 sequence is 16 residues long. In the authors' methods: Amplification with reference gene primers provided the estimates of nucleated cell counts. The data were produced by immunoSEQ multiplex PCR, yet TCRdb's version contains in-frame clones alone and is incomplete. V, J and clone size were drawn from that table, and D and trimming were deduced from the DNA. The sample gives around 360,000 clones, approximately 87% of which show up once; about 1.9% is in the top ten. Allocation to cohorts depended on clinical history reported by the participants.

Sequenced: PBMCs or T cells enriched from blood (not recorded which). The source is a middle-aged man in a cohort exposed to, infected with or recovered from COVID-19 (not recorded which). V and J are TRBV15 and TRBJ1-4; D gene ambiguous. The CDR3: CATSRSPRSSNEKLFF. For the CDR3, the DNA is TGTGCCACCAGCAGATCGCCCAGGTCGAGCAACGAAAAACTGTTTTTT.